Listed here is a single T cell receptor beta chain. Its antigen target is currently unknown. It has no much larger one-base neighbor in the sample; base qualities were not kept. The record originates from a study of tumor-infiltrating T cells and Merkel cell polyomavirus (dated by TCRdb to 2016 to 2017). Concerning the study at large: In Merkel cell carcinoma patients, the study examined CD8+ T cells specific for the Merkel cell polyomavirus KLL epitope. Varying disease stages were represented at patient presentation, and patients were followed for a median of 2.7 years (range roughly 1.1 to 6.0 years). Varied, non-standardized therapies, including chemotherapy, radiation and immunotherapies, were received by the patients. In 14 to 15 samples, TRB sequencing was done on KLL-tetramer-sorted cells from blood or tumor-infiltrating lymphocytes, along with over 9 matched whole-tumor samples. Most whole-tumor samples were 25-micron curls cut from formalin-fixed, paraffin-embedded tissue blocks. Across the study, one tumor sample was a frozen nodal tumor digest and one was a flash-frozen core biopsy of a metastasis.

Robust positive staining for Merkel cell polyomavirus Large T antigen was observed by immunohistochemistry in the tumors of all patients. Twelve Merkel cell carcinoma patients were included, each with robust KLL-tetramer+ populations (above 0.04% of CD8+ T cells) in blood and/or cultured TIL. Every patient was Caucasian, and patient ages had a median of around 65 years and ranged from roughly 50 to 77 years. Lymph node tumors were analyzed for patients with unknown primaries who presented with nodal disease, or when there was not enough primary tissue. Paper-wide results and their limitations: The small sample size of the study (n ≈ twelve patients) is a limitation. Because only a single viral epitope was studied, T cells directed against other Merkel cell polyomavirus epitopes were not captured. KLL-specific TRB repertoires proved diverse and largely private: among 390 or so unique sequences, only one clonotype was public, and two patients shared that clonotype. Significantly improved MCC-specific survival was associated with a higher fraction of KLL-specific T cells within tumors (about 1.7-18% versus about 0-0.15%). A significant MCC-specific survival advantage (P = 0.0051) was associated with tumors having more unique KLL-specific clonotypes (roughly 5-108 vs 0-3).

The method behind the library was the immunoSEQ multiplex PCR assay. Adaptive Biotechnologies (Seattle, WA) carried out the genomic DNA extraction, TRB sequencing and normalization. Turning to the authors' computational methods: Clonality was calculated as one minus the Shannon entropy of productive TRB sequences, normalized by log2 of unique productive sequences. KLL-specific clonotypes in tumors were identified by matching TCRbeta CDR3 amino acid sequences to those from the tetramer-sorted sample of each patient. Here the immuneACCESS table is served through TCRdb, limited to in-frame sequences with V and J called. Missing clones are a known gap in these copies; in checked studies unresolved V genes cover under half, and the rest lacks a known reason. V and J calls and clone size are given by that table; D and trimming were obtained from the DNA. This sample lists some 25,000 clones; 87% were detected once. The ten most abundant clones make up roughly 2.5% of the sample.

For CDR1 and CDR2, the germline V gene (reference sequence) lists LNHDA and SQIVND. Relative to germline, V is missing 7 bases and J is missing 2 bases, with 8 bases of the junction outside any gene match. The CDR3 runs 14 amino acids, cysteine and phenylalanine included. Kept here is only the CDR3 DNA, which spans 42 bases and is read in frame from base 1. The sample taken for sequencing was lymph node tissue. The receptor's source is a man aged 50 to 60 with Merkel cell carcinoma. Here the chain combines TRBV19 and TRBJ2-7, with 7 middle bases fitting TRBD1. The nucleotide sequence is TGTGCCAGTACCCAAACCCAGGGGGCCTACGAGCAGTACTTC. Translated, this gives CASTQTQGAYEQYF. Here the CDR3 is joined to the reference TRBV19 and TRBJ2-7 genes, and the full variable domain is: DGGITQSPKYLFRKEGQNVTLSCEQNLNHDAMYWYRQDPGQGLRLIYYSQIVNDFQKGDIAEGYSVSREKKESFPLTVTSAQKNPTAFYLCASTQTQGAYEQYFGPGTRLTVT.